This T cell receptor (beta chain) was identified during a study of T cell changes during pregnancy in multiple sclerosis. Germline-derived CDR1 and CDR2 are SGHTS and YDEGEE. The CDR3 is made up of 13 amino acids. Trimming removed 2 bases at V and 8 bases at J, with 10 bases between. Assay: immunoSEQ multiplex PCR; the TCRdb copy retains only in-frame clones and omits some. The sample carries roughly 100,000 clones, around 91% recorded once. The rearrangement links TRBV5-8 to TRBJ1-4; maybe TRBD1 (5 bases). This clonotype originated in a female donor in good health, enrolled as a control in a pregnancy study. The sequences come from peripheral blood, collected after pregnancy. The CDR3 nucleotides are TGTGCCAGCAGCTTAGGTTCAGGGGAAAAACTGTTTTTT. This translates into CASSLGSGEKLFF. The full variable domain, in which reference TRBV5-8 and TRBJ1-4 provide the parts outside the CDR3, is EAGVTQSPTHLIKTRGQQATLRCSPISGHTSVYWYQQALGLGLQFLLWYDEGEERNRGNFPPRFSGRQFPNYSSELNVNALELEDSALYLCASSLGSGEKLFFGSGTQLSVL.